This is a list of T cell receptor beta chains from one sample in a study of shared clonotypes between healthy human individuals. The table came from immunoSEQ multiplex PCR; TCRdb's copy has only in-frame clones and leaves some out. The sample has a few million clones, 85% to 95% seen once. The sequenced material came from naive CD8+ T cells from PBMCs. The receptors come from a man in his late teens or twenties in good health. Some clones in this sample may be carry-over from other donors' samples. CDR3s include the opening cysteine and the closing phenylalanine or tryptophan. Each record gives: D gene, V gene, J gene, clone size, CDR3 protein, CDR3 DNA. D genes are given only for firm matches. Clone size is shown for a subset of rows, as once, few, many or a class of expanded clone.

D gene: TRBD1; V gene: TRBV7-6; J gene: TRBJ2-7; clone size: once; CDR3 protein: CASSLAADSGGSYEQYF; CDR3 DNA: TGTGCCAGCAGCTTAGCCGCTGACTCAGGGGGCTCCTACGAGCAGTACTTC
D gene: -; V gene: TRBV7-9; J gene: TRBJ1-4; clone size: once; CDR3 protein: CASRAGGEKLFF; CDR3 DNA: TGTGCCAGCAGGGCTGGGGGTGAAAAACTGTTTTTT
D gene: -; V gene: TRBV6-5; J gene: TRBJ2-7; clone size: -; CDR3 protein: CASSYQGPYEQYF; CDR3 DNA: TGTGCCAGCAGTTACCAGGGGCCCTACGAGCAGTACTTC
D gene: -; V gene: TRBV6-5; J gene: TRBJ1-5; clone size: -; CDR3 protein: CASSLDRSAQPQHF; CDR3 DNA: TGTGCCAGCAGTTTAGACAGGAGCGCCCAGCCCCAGCATTTT
D gene: -; V gene: TRBV27; J gene: TRBJ1-4; clone size: once; CDR3 protein: CASSHLGATNEKLFF; CDR3 DNA: TGTGCCAGCAGTCACCTGGGTGCAACTAATGAAAAACTGTTTTTT
D gene: TRBD2; V gene: TRBV7-8; J gene: TRBJ2-3; clone size: -; CDR3 protein: CASSLSLAGGPADTQYF; CDR3 DNA: TGTGCCAGCAGCTTATCTCTAGCGGGAGGGCCGGCAGATACGCAGTATTTT
D gene: -; V gene: TRBV5-1; J gene: TRBJ1-4; clone size: few; CDR3 protein: CASSPYAIGHGLEQLFF; CDR3 DNA: TGCGCCAGCAGCCCGTATGCTATCGGGCATGGTCTCGAACAACTGTTTTTT
D gene: TRBD2; V gene: TRBV7-2; J gene: TRBJ2-5; clone size: -; CDR3 protein: CASSWLAGGPLETQYF; CDR3 DNA: TGTGCCAGCAGCTGGCTAGCGGGAGGGCCGTTGGAGACCCAGTACTTC
D gene: -; V gene: TRBV5-1; J gene: TRBJ1-1; clone size: -; CDR3 protein: CASRNMRLGTEAFF; CDR3 DNA: TGCGCCAGCAGGAATATGCGCTTGGGTACTGAAGCTTTCTTT
D gene: TRBD2; V gene: TRBV9; J gene: TRBJ2-2; clone size: -; CDR3 protein: CASSPYPGLAGGTGELFF; CDR3 DNA: TGTGCCAGCAGCCCCTACCCGGGACTAGCGGGAGGAACCGGGGAGCTGTTTTTT
D gene: -; V gene: TRBV9; J gene: TRBJ2-1; clone size: -; CDR3 protein: CASSPSGTPYNEQFF; CDR3 DNA: TGTGCCAGCAGCCCAAGCGGAACACCCTACAATGAGCAGTTCTTC
D gene: -; V gene: TRBV5-4; J gene: TRBJ2-7; clone size: -; CDR3 protein: CASSLVSNYEQYF; CDR3 DNA: TGTGCCAGCAGCTTGGTTAGCAATTACGAGCAGTACTTC
D gene: -; V gene: TRBV6-1; J gene: TRBJ1-5; clone size: -; CDR3 protein: CASSGGRREALIGRNQPQHF; CDR3 DNA: TGTGCCAGCAGTGGGGGACGCAGGGAGGCCTTGATCGGGCGCAATCAGCCCCAGCATTTT
D gene: TRBD1; V gene: TRBV7-9; J gene: TRBJ2-5; clone size: -; CDR3 protein: CASSLFPPQGAVKETQYF; CDR3 DNA: TGTGCCAGCAGCTTATTCCCCCCCCAGGGGGCCGTGAAGGAGACCCAGTACTTC
D gene: TRBD1; V gene: TRBV4-3; J gene: TRBJ1-1; clone size: once; CDR3 protein: CASGQDGTGGRTEAFF; CDR3 DNA: TGCGCCAGCGGCCAAGATGGGACAGGGGGTAGGACTGAAGCTTTCTTT
D gene: -; V gene: TRBV5-1; J gene: TRBJ2-7; clone size: -; CDR3 protein: CASSLAGSSLYEQYF; CDR3 DNA: TGCGCCAGCAGCTTGGCCGGGAGCAGCCTCTACGAGCAGTACTTC
D gene: TRBD2; V gene: TRBV7-6; J gene: TRBJ2-1; clone size: -; CDR3 protein: CASSLGEGKREQFF; CDR3 DNA: TGTGCCAGCAGCTTAGGGGAGGGGAAACGCGAGCAGTTCTTC
D gene: -; V gene: TRBV7-2; J gene: TRBJ2-7; clone size: -; CDR3 protein: CASSLSHDYEQYF; CDR3 DNA: TGTGCCAGCAGCTTATCTCACGACTACGAGCAGTACTTC
D gene: -; V gene: TRBV4-2; J gene: TRBJ1-4; clone size: once; CDR3 protein: CASSQVDNGNEKLFF; CDR3 DNA: TGTGCCAGCAGCCAAGTGGATAACGGGAATGAAAAACTGTTTTTT
D gene: -; V gene: TRBV7-7; J gene: TRBJ2-5; clone size: -; CDR3 protein: CASSSTPGPRVETQYF; CDR3 DNA: TGTGCCAGCAGCTCCACCCCGGGCCCTAGGGTCGAGACCCAGTACTTC
D gene: TRBD1; V gene: TRBV7-6; J gene: TRBJ1-4; clone size: -; CDR3 protein: CASSAIYGQDEKLFF; CDR3 DNA: TGTGCCAGCAGCGCGATTTATGGACAGGATGAAAAACTGTTTTTT
D gene: -; V gene: TRBV11-2; J gene: TRBJ1-1; clone size: -; CDR3 protein: CASSLAEAFF; CDR3 DNA: TGTGCCAGCAGCCTGGCTGAAGCTTTCTTT
D gene: -; V gene: TRBV4-3; J gene: TRBJ2-3; clone size: -; CDR3 protein: CASSLTSTDTQYF; CDR3 DNA: TGCGCCAGCAGCCTAACTAGCACAGATACGCAGTATTTT
D gene: -; V gene: TRBV19; J gene: TRBJ2-3; clone size: once; CDR3 protein: CASSPPRAVPPADTQYF; CDR3 DNA: TGTGCCAGTAGCCCCCCCCGGGCCGTCCCGCCGGCAGATACGCAGTATTTT
D gene: -; V gene: TRBV28; J gene: TRBJ1-1; clone size: -; CDR3 protein: CASSPGHLEAFF; CDR3 DNA: TGTGCCAGCAGTCCGGGACATTTAGAAGCTTTCTTT
D gene: -; V gene: TRBV9; J gene: TRBJ2-7; clone size: -; CDR3 protein: CASSVATGEDEQYF; CDR3 DNA: TGTGCCAGCAGCGTAGCTACAGGGGAGGACGAGCAGTACTTC
D gene: -; V gene: TRBV7-2; J gene: TRBJ2-1; clone size: -; CDR3 protein: CASSLASQGPNNEQFF; CDR3 DNA: TGTGCCAGCAGCTTAGCGTCGCAGGGGCCTAACAATGAGCAGTTCTTC
D gene: TRBD1; V gene: TRBV19; J gene: TRBJ1-5; clone size: -; CDR3 protein: CASAGDRGYSNQPQHF; CDR3 DNA: TGTGCCAGTGCCGGGGACAGGGGCTATAGCAATCAGCCCCAGCATTTT
D gene: -; V gene: TRBV9; J gene: TRBJ1-2; clone size: -; CDR3 protein: CASSVGTGYGYTF; CDR3 DNA: TGTGCCAGCAGCGTCGGGACTGGGTATGGCTACACCTTC